The present T cell receptor (beta chain) was sequenced within a study of cytomegalovirus exposure and HLA in healthy donors. On this clone: The target antigen is unknown.

Primers: 60 Vbeta forward and 13 Jbeta reverse. The assay was immunoSEQ multiplex PCR, and TCRdb's table has in-frame clones only and misses some. The sample yields 80,000 to 90,000 clones, more than 70% seen once. The CDR3 contains 13 residues. The V gene lost 4 bases and the J gene lost 4 bases, with 8 bases spanning the gap. CDR1 and CDR2 from the germline V gene are MNHNS and SASEGT. Study conclusions and caveats: Later analysis identified a missense DCLRE1C variant that was linked to TCR beta V- and J-gene trimming.

This receptor was obtained from a man aged 40-50 years in good health and CMV-seronegative. V is TRBV6-1 and J is TRBJ2-1; D gene ambiguous. Material for sequencing was PBMCs. CDR3 DNA: TGTGCCAGCAGTGCCCCCCCGTACAATGAGCAGTTCTTC. Amino acid sequence: CASSAPPYNEQFF.